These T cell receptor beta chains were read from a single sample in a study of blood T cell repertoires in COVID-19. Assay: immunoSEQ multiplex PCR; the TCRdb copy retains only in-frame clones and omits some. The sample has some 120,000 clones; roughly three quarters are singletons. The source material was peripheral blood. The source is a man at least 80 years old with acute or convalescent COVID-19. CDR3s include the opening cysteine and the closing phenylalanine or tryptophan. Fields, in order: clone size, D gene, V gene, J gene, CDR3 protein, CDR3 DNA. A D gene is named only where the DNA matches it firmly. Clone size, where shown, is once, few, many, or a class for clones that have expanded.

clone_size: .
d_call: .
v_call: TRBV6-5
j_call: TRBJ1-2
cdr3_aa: CASKGDIANYGYTF
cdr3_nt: TGTGCCAGCAAGGGGGACATAGCGAACTATGGCTACACCTTC

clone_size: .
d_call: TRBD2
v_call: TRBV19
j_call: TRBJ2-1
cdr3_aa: CASSTPWTSGYNEQFF
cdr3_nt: TGTGCCAGTAGTACCCCCTGGACTAGCGGTTACAATGAGCAGTTCTTC

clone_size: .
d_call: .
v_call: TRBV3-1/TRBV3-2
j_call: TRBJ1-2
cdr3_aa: CASSQGGLGGYTF
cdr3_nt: TGTGCCAGCAGCCAAGGAGGTTTGGGTGGCTACACCTTC

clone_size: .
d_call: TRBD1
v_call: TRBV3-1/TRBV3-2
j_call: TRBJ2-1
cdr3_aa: CASRPRDRAYNEQFF
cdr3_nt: TGTGCCAGCAGACCCCGGGACAGGGCCTACAATGAGCAGTTCTTC

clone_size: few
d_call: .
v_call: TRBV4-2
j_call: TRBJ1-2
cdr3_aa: CASSQDGGGYYGYTF
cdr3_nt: TGTGCCAGCAGCCAAGATGGGGGGGGCTACTATGGCTACACCTTC

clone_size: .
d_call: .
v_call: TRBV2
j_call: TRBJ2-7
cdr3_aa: CASTFEAALPQYF
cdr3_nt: TGTGCCAGCACCTTCGAGGCGGCCCTTCCGCAGTACTTC

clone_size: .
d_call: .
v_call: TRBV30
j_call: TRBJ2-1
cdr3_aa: CAWSPKGTGTYNEQFF
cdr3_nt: TGTGCCTGGAGTCCTAAGGGTACAGGGACCTACAATGAGCAGTTCTTC

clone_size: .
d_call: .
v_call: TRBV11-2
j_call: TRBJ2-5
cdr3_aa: CASSLDPGRVGTQYF
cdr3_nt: TGTGCCAGCAGCTTAGACCCGGGCAGGGTAGGGACCCAGTACTTC

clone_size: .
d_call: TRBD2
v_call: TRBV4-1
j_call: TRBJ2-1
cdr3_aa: CASSLGTTLYNEQFF
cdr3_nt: TGCGCCAGCAGCCTCGGGACTACCCTCTACAATGAGCAGTTCTTC

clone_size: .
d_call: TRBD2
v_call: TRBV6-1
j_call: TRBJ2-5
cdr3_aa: CASSKVRGGTEETQYF
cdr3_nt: TGTGCCAGCAGTAAAGTACGGGGGGGCACGGAAGAGACCCAGTACTTC

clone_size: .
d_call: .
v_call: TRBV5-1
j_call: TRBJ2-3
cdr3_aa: CASSLAGSRGDTQYF
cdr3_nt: TGCGCCAGCAGCTTGGCCGGGAGTCGGGGAGATACGCAGTATTTT

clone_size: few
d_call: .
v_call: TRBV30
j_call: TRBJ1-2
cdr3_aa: CAWITEYQDGYTF
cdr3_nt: TGTGCCTGGATTACCGAATATCAGGATGGCTACACCTTC

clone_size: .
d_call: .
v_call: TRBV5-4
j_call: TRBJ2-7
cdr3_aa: CASSLRGYEQYF
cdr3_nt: TGTGCCAGCAGCTTGCGGGGCTACGAGCAGTACTTC

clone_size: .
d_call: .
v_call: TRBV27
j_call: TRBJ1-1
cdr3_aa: CASSLFYRTTPNTEAFF
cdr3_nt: TGTGCCAGCAGTTTATTTTACAGGACCACTCCGAACACTGAAGCTTTCTTT

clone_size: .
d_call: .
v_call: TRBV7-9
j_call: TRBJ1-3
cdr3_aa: CASSLEGGPVGNTIYF
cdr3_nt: TGTGCCAGCAGCTTAGAGGGGGGGCCGGTTGGAAACACCATATATTTT